This TCR beta chain is from a study of T cells after yellow fever vaccination (dated by TCRdb to between 2018 and 2020). Context from the whole study: The SMART-Seq v4 Ultra Low Input RNA kit was used to prepare libraries from fractions with low cell numbers. Two healthy male donors, one aged 18 to 29 and one aged 30 to 40 years, were included in the cohort. To track T-cell clones before and after primary and booster YFV17D yellow fever vaccination, bulk TCR alpha and beta repertoires were sequenced longitudinally. Bulk PBMC replicates and cell subsets were isolated from blood drawn at multiple timepoints before and after both primary and secondary immunization. Results and caveats for the whole study, not just this receptor: The secondary T-cell response was weaker than the primary response but faster, peaking on day 5 instead of day 15. A small share of clonotypes was detected in both CD4 and CD8 compartments, with the overlap likely arising from convergent recombination. After the booster, most of the clones that had expanded following primary vaccination were detected again (roughly 97% of CD4 and around 87% of CD8), which suggests that memory was broadly maintained. Because abundant contaminating clonotypes from the bulk population could be contained in FACS-sorted repertoires, computational filtering was required. The study included only a couple of donors, which limits how far the findings can be generalized.

This clonotype was detected a few times. Its antigen target is currently unknown. One base away there is no much larger clone; base qualities are not given. Synthesis of TCR cDNA relied on 5'RACE template switching, a step that introduced a universal primer site along with unique molecular identifiers. Priming for cDNA synthesis came from both the TCR alpha and TCR beta constant segments. Library amplification used two PCR steps, and the second PCR step added sample barcodes and sequencing adapters. Sequencing of libraries was performed on Illumina HiSeq 2500 (2x100 bp) or NovaSeq (2x150 bp). The authors processed their data as follows. MIGEC was used to demultiplex reads and collapse the reads into UMI consensus sequences, and MiXCR was used for V(D)J alignment. Vaccine-responding clonotypes were defined with edgeR using replicate PBMC samples, requiring FDR below 0.01 and a log2 fold change above 5 up to day 15. Bulk clonotypes were assigned CD4 or CD8 identity according to which sequenced CD4 or CD8 repertoire held them at higher abundance. TCRdb trimmed public reads at Q25 via fastp, called clones via MiXCR and kept in-frame beta chains. CDR3 protein duplicates are merged, each entry listing the most common genes and DNA. These V and J calls rely on TCRdb rather than the paper's analysis. The sample includes some 160,000 distinct CDR3 sequences, with approximately 6.8% observed a single time. In total, the top ten clones hold 2.5% of the sample.

V is pruned by 6 bases and J by 4 bases, leaving 5 bases of the junction without a gene match. The CDR3 runs 14 residues from the cysteine to the phenylalanine. The entry retains the CDR3 DNA only, 42 bases that are in frame from base 1. Per the germline V gene, MNHNS is the CDR1 and SASEGT is the CDR2. The sample's treatment or condition, from its label and the paper: live attenuated yellow fever vaccine strain. A standard Ficoll-Paque protocol was used to isolate PBMCs from peripheral blood. Dynabeads CD4 and CD8 positive selection kits were used to isolate the CD4 and CD8 T-cell fractions. TriZol was used to extract RNA from bulk PBMCs, from CD4 and CD8 fractions, and from dextramer-positive and dextramer-negative fractions.

This clonotype was obtained from a young man who received the YFV17D yellow fever vaccine. The V and J genes are TRBV6-1 and TRBJ1-5, with 8 junctional bases fitting TRBD1. The sample was CD4+ T cells sorted from PBMCs, taken about 5 days after the first yellow fever vaccination. The nucleotides are TGTGCCAGCAGACGGACAGGGTGGAATCAGCCCCAGCATTTT. Protein translation: CASRRTGWNQPQHF.